The rows below give T cell receptor beta chains drawn from one sample of a study of T cell changes during pregnancy in multiple sclerosis. Produced via immunoSEQ multiplex PCR; TCRdb's table is partial and in-frame only. The table has some 93,000 clones, 80% to 95% seen once. The specimen comprised peripheral blood, sampled after pregnancy. The receptors here all came from a female donor with multiple sclerosis, enrolled in a pregnancy study. CDR3s include the opening cysteine and the closing phenylalanine or tryptophan. D genes are given only for firm matches. Size is omitted from some rows. Given values are once, few, many or a class for expanded clones.

D | J | V | size | DNA | CDR3
. | TRBJ1-2 | TRBV29-1 | . | TGCAGCGTTGAAGATATCGGGAGGAGCCATGGCTACACCTTC | CSVEDIGRSHGYTF
. | TRBJ1-1 | TRBV6-6 | . | TGTGCCAGCAGTCGTACGGGGATGGAGAACACTGAAGCTTTCTTT | CASSRTGMENTEAFF
TRBD2 | TRBJ2-7 | TRBV11-3 | . | TGTGCCAGCAGCTTAAGCGGGAAATCCTACGAGCAGTACTTC | CASSLSGKSYEQYF
TRBD2 | TRBJ2-7 | TRBV29-1 | few | TGCAGCGTTCAAACCGGGACTAGCGGGAGTGGGGGCGAGCAGTACTTC | CSVQTGTSGSGGEQYF
. | TRBJ2-1 | TRBV5-6 | . | TGTGCCAGCAGCTTGGCCCTCTGGGGCCAGTTCTTC | CASSLALWGQFF
. | TRBJ2-7 | TRBV7-6 | . | TGTGCCAGCAGCTTAGGGGGAGGAGGAGGGATCGAGCAGTACTTC | CASSLGGGGGIEQYF
. | TRBJ2-3 | TRBV2 | . | TGTGCCAGCAGTCGACTCGCAGATACGCAGTATTTT | CASSRLADTQYF
TRBD1 | TRBJ1-1 | TRBV6-5 | . | TGTGCCAGCAGTTGGGGGACAGCGAACACTGAAGCTTTCTTT | CASSWGTANTEAFF
. | TRBJ2-7 | TRBV9 | once | TGTGCCAGCAGCGTAGTTGGCACCTCCTACGAGCAGTACTTC | CASSVVGTSYEQYF
TRBD1 | TRBJ2-1 | TRBV6-1 | . | TGTGCCAGCAGGAGGACAGGGGATTCCTACAATGAGCAGTTCTTC | CASRRTGDSYNEQFF
. | TRBJ2-2 | TRBV7-7 | . | TGTGCCAGCAGCTTACAGGGGACCGGGGAGCTGTTTTTT | CASSLQGTGELFF
. | TRBJ1-3 | TRBV7-9 | . | TGTGCCAGCAGCTTAGCCGCAGTCTCTGGAAACACCATATATTTT | CASSLAAVSGNTIYF
. | TRBJ2-7 | TRBV30 | . | TGTGCCTGGGGCCGTTCAGGTATCGAGCAGTACTTC | CAWGRSGIEQYF
. | TRBJ1-1 | TRBV18 | once | TGTGCCAGCTCCGGTGTAGGGGCATCGGAAGCTTTCTTT | CASSGVGASEAFF
TRBD1 | TRBJ1-1 | TRBV6-1 | . | TGTGCCAGCAGCAGGACAGGGGTGGGCACTGAAGCTTTCTTT | CASSRTGVGTEAFF
. | TRBJ1-1 | TRBV7-8 | . | TGTGCCAGCAGCGCAAGAGTCGACACTGAAGCTTTCTTT | CASSARVDTEAFF
TRBD1 | TRBJ1-3 | TRBV29-1 | . | TGCAGCGTTGCGTACAGGGGCAACACCATATATTTT | CSVAYRGNTIYF
. | TRBJ1-5 | TRBV6-1 | . | TGTGCCAGCAGTGAAATCGGGGGACGGGAGAGAGGGCAGCCCCAGCATTTT | CASSEIGGRERGQPQHF
TRBD1 | TRBJ1-4 | TRBV4-3 | . | TGCGCCAGCAGCCGGACAGGGGCCCTAAATGAAAAACTGTTTTTT | CASSRTGALNEKLFF
TRBD1 | TRBJ1-4 | TRBV7-6 | . | TGTGCCAGCAGCTTATCCAGGGGGCGCGAGGCTAATGAAAAACTGTTTTTT | CASSLSRGREANEKLFF
TRBD2 | TRBJ2-7 | TRBV2 | . | TGTGCCAGCAGTGCGGGGGTAGCGGGGGCCTCCTACGAGCAGTACTTC | CASSAGVAGASYEQYF
. | TRBJ2-7 | TRBV7-3 | . | TGTGCCAGCAGCGCCCAGGGGTACGAGCAGTACTTC | CASSAQGYEQYF